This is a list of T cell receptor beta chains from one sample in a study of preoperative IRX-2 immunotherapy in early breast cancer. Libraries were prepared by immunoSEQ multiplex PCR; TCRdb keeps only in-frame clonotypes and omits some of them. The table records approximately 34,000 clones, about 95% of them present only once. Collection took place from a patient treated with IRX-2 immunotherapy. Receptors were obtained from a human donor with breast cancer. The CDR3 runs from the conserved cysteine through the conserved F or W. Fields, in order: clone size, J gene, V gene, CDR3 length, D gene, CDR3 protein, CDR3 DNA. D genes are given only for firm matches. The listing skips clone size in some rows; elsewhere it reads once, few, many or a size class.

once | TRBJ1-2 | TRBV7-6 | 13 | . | CASSLARARGYTF | TGTGCCAGCAGCTTAGCTCGGGCTAGGGGCTACACCTTC
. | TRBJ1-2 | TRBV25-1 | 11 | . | CASSWDDGYTF | TGTGCCAGCAGTTGGGACGATGGCTACACCTTC
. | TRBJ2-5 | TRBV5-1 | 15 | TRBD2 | CASSSLAGSQETQYF | TGCGCCAGCAGCTCACTAGCGGGGTCACAAGAGACCCAGTACTTC
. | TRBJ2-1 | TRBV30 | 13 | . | CAWSVTPLALLFF | TGTGCCTGGAGTGTAACACCTCTAGCTCTCCTGTTCTTC
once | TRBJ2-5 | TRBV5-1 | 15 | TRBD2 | CASSLGLAGVETQYF | TGCGCCAGCAGCTTGGGACTAGCGGGAGTTGAGACCCAGTACTTC
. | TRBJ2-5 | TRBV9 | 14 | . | CASSPGRREETQYF | TGTGCCAGCAGCCCAGGAAGGAGGGAAGAGACCCAGTACTTC
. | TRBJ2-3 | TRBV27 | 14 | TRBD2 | CASSTAGATDTQYF | TGTGCCAGCAGTACAGCGGGAGCGACAGATACGCAGTATTTT
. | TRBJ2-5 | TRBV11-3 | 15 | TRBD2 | CASSLGLAEQETQYF | TGTGCCAGCAGCTTAGGACTAGCGGAACAAGAGACCCAGTACTTC
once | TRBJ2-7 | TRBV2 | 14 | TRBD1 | CASVFGTGVHEQYF | TGTGCCAGCGTCTTCGGGACAGGGGTCCACGAGCAGTACTTC
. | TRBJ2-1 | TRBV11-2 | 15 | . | CASSLKSGSYNEQFF | TGTGCCAGCAGCTTAAAGAGCGGCTCCTACAATGAGCAGTTCTTC
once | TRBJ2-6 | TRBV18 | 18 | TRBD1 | CASSHRQGAGSGANVLTF | TGTGCCAGCTCACACCGACAGGGGGCTGGCTCTGGGGCCAACGTCCTGACTTTC
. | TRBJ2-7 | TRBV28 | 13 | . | CASSLPSSYEQYF | TGTGCCAGCAGTTTGCCAAGTTCCTACGAGCAGTACTTC